These 10 T cell receptor beta chains came from one sample sequenced in a study of shared clonotypes between healthy human individuals. The assay was immunoSEQ multiplex PCR, and TCRdb's table has in-frame clones only and misses some. The sample includes nearly 750,000 clones, just under 75% of them seen just once. The specimen was memory CD4+ T cells sorted from blood. As for subset: CD45RA-negative fraction. Receptor source: a woman in her thirties in good health.

The chain carries TRBV18 and TRBJ2-7, with a weak D call TRBD2 (6 bases). CDR1 KGHSH and CDR2 LQKENI come from the germline V gene. V shed 2 bases and J shed 11 bases, with 19 bases lying between them. This CDR3 has 14 amino acids. This CDR3 is CASSPGGDVNAEYF. CDR3 bases: TGTGCCAGCTCACCAGGAGGGGACGTGAACGCCGAGTACTTC.

V and J are TRBV27 and TRBJ2-7; 12 positions agree with TRBD2. The junction had 9 bases not matched to a gene; V was cut back by 3 bases and J by 0 bases. The germline gives CDR1 MNHEY, CDR2 SMNVEV (reference sequence). CDR3 size: 18 residues. CDR3 bases: TGTGCCAGCAGTTTGAGCCTAGCGGGAGGGAGGAGCTCCTACGAGCAGTACTTC. It specifies CASSLSLAGGRSSYEQYF.

This clone was observed a handful of times. The rearrangement uses TRBV14 and TRBJ1-2, with D perhaps matching TRBD1 (6 bases). Germline V gene sequence: CDR1 SGHDN, CDR2 FVKESK. The CDR3 runs to 15 residues. Trimming removed 4 bases from V and 10 bases from J, with 22 bases in between. The CDR3 coding sequence is TGTGCCAGCAGCCTACAAACGGTTCCAGGGGAAGACTACACCTTC. It translates to CASSLQTVPGEDYTF.

This chain links TRBV29-1 with TRBJ2-1, with D maybe TRBD2 (5 bases). Germline values: CDR1 SQVTM, CDR2 ANQGSEA. The V and J ends lost 1 base and 8 bases respectively, with 21 bases between them. The CDR3 extends over 16 amino acids. CDR3 protein: CSVEVVRRGRPDEQFF. CDR3 bases: TGCAGCGTTGAAGTGGTTAGGAGAGGGCGGCCCGATGAGCAGTTCTTC.

The chain has TRBV18 and TRBJ1-4; D not certain. Germline CDR1 is KGHSH and CDR2 is LQKENI. V lost 2 bases and J lost 8, with 9 bases in between. The CDR3 extends over 13 amino acids. CDR3 loop: CASSPGLREKLFF. CDR3 in DNA: TGTGCCAGCTCACCAGGGTTGCGAGAAAAACTGTTTTTT.

V is TRBV7-8 and J is TRBJ2-2; the D is unclear. V gave up 1 base and J gave up 8 bases, with 8 bases separating them. This CDR3 contains 13 residues. Germline V gene sequence: CDR1 SGHVS, CDR2 FQNEAQ. In DNA form, the CDR3 reads TGTGCCAGCAGCTTAGTCTTCGTTGGGGAGCTGTTTTTT. Translated: CASSLVFVGELFF.

As concerns this clone: The identical CDR3 is also encoded by other nucleotide sequences in the sample. The chain couples TRBV5-4 to TRBJ2-5, with TRBD1 as a possible D gene (6 bases). The V and J ends lost 1 base and 3 bases respectively, with 10 bases between them. Germline V lookup: CDR1 SGHNT, CDR2 YYREEE (reference sequence). The CDR3 loop spans 14 amino acids. DNA of the CDR3: TGTGCCAGCAGCTTGTACAGGGACGAAGAGACCCAGTACTTC. It yields the protein CASSLYRDEETQYF.

The chain uses TRBV5-6 and TRBJ2-4, with D perhaps TRBD1 (5 bases). V was shortened by 2 bases and J by 2 bases, with 8 bases between the two germline ends. The CDR3 runs 14 residues. In germline, CDR1 is SGHDT, CDR2 YYEEEE. The CDR3 loop is CASSFSGTKNIQYF. The DNA of the CDR3 is TGTGCCAGCAGCTTTTCAGGGACCAAAAACATTCAGTACTTC. Together with reference TRBV5-6 and TRBJ2-4, the CDR3 gives the full variable domain: DAGVTQSPTHLIKTRGQQVTLRCSPKSGHDTVSWYQQALGQGPQFIFQYYEEEERQRGNFPDRFSGHQFPNYSSELNVNALLLGDSALYLCASSFSGTKNIQYFGAGTRLSVL.

The rearrangement links TRBV10-3 to TRBJ1-5; a weak D match, TRBD1 (6 bases). V gave up 3 bases and J gave up 7 bases, with 13 bases separating them. In germline, CDR1 is ENHRY, CDR2 SYGVKD. CDR3 size: 14 residues. CDR3 DNA sequence: TGTGCCATCAGTGAACAGAGGGGGGCCCAGCCCCAGCATTTT. This translates into CAISEQRGAQPQHF.

The V and J genes are TRBV4-1 and TRBJ1-2; TRBD1 aligns across 7 bases. This CDR3 comprises 13 residues. V gave up 6 bases and J gave up 2 bases; unmatched junction bases: 3. Germline-derived CDR1 and CDR2 are MGHRA and YSYEKL. The CDR3 bases are TGCGCCAGCAGGCAGGGACAGAACTATGGCTACACCTTC. Residues: CASRQGQNYGYTF.